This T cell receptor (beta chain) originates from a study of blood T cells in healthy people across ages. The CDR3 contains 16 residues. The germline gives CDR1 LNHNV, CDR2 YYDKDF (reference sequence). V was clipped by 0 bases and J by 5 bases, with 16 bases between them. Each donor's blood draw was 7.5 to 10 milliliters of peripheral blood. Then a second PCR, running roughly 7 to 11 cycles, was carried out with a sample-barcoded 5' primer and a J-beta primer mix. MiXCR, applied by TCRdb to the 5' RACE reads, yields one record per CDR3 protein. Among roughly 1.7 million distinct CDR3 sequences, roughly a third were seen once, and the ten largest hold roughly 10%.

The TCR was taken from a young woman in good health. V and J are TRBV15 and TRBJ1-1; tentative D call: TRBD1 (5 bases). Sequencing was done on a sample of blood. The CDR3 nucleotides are TGTGCCACCAGCAGAGATTTGCTAGGGGCCCGGACTGAAGCTTTCTTT. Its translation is CATSRDLLGARTEAFF. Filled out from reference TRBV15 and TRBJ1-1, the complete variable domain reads DAMVIQNPRYQVTQFGKPVTLSCSQTLNHNVMYWYQQKSSQAPKLLFHYYDKDFNNEADTPDNFQSRRPNTSFCFLDIRSPGLGDTAMYLCATSRDLLGARTEAFFGQGTRLTVV.